This TCR beta chain came from a study of T cell responses to AZD1222 COVID-19 vaccine. Notes on the study in general: The donor group comprised mostly white British people and more females; the analysis possibly underestimated clonal diversity. Spike was spanned by vaccine-associated CD4 TCRs, with dominance at 160-218 and 743-854. Just a handful of people given AZD1222 tested seropositive at baseline. Nearly half of the spike-specific TCRs reportedly recognize variant regions that carry no mutations.

With V trimmed by 5 bases and J by 14 bases, 12 bases remained unmatched. CDR1 SGHTA and CDR2 FQGTGA come from the germline V gene. This CDR3 is built from 13 residues. This table comes from immunoSEQ multiplex PCR, and its TCRdb copy is limited to in-frame clones, with some not included. The sample contains roughly 140,000 clones, around nine tenths of which appear only once. A word on this clone: Its antigen remains unidentified.

This receptor was obtained from an adult in good health. The rearrangement links TRBV7-3 to TRBJ2-1, with 7 bases that match TRBD1. This sample comprised peripheral blood, obtained on day 0 of AZD1222 vaccination. Here the CDR3 DNA reads TGTGCCAGCAGCCCGGGCCCCAGGGGGTTGAAGTTCTTC. Protein product: CASSPGPRGLKFF.